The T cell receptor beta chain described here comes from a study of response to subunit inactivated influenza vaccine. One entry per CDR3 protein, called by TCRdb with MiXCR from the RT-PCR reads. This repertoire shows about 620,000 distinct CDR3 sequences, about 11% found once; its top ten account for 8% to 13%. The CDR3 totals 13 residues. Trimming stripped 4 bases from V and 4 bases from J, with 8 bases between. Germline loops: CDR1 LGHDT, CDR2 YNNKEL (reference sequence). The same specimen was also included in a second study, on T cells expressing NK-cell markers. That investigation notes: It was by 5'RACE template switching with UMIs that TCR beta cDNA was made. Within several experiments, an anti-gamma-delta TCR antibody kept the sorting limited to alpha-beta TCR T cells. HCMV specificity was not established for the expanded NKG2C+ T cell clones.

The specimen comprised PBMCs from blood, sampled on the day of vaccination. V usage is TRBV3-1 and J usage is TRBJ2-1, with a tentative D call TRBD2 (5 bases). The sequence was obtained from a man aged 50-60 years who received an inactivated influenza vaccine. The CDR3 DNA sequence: TGTGCCAGCAGCCTGGACTGGTACAATGAGCAGTTCTTC. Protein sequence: CASSLDWYNEQFF.